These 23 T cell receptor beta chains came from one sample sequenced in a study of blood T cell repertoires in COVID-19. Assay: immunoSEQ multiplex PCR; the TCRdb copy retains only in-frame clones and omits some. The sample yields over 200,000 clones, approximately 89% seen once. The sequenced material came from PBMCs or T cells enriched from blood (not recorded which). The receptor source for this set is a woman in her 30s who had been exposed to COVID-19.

CDR3 DNA sequence: TGCGCCAGCTCAGACAGACAGGGGGCGCGTTCAGATACGCAGTATTTT. Translated, it gives CASSDRQGARSDTQYF. This chain connects TRBV5-1 to TRBJ2-3; 10 bases are shared with TRBD1. The J segment lost 4 bases and the V segment lost 7 bases, leaving 12 bases of the junction unmatched. Germline CDR1 and CDR2: SGHRS and YFSETQ. CDR3 length: 16 residues.

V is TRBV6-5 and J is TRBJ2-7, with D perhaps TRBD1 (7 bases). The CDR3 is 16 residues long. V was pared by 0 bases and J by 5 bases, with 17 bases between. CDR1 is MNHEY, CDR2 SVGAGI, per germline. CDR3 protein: CASSYSGGQLRDEQYF. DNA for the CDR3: TGTGCCAGCAGTTACTCGGGGGGACAGCTAAGGGACGAGCAGTACTTC.

The CDR3 nucleotides read TGTGCCAGCAGCGGTTGGGGGGTTAGGAGCACCGGGGAGCTGTTTTTT. Amino acids: CASSGWGVRSTGELFF. The V gene is TRBV5-6, the J gene TRBJ2-2, with D possibly being TRBD2 (6 bases). Germline V gives CDR1 SGHDT, CDR2 YYEEEE. V lost 4 bases to trimming and J lost 4 bases, with 17 bases between them. The CDR3 spans 16 residues.

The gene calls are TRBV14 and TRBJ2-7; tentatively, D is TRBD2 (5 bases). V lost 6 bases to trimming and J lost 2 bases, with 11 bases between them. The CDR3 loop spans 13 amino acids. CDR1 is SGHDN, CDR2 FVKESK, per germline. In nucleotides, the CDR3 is TGTGCCAGCAGACCGGGATATACCTACGAGCAGTACTTC. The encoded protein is CASRPGYTYEQYF.

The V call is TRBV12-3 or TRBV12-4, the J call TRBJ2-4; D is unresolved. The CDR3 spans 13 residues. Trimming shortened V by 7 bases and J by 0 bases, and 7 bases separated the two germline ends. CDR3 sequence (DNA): TGTGCCAGCAAACTGTCAGCCAAAAACATTCAGTACTTC. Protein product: CASKLSAKNIQYF.

CDR3 in amino acids: CASSFETSYNEQYF. CDR3 nucleotide sequence: TGCGCCAGCAGCTTTGAAACTAGTTATAACGAGCAGTACTTC. The chain is built from TRBV5-1 and TRBJ2-7, with D perhaps TRBD2 (5 bases). Germline CDR1 SGHRS, CDR2 YFSETQ. The CDR3 covers 14 residues. Trimming left V 2 bases short and J 5 bases short, with 14 bases between.

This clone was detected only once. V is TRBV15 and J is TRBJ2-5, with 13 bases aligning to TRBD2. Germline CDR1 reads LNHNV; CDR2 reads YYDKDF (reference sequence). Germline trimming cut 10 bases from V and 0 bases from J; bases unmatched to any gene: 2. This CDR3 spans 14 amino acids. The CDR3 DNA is TGTGCCATCGGGACTAGCGGGAACCAAGAGACCCAGTACTTC. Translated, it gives CAIGTSGNQETQYF. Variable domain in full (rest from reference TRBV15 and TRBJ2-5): DAMVIQNPRYQVTQFGKPVTLSCSQTLNHNVMYWYQQKSSQAPKLLFHYYDKDFNNEADTPDNFQSRRPNTSFCFLDIRSPGLGDTAMYLCAIGTSGNQETQYFGPGTRLLVL.

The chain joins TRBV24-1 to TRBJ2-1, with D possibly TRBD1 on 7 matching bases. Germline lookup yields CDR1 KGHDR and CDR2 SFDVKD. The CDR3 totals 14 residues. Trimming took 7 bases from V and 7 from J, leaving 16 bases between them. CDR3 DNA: TGTGCCACCAGACAGGGGATGGGACTTAATGAGCAGTTCTTC. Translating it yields CATRQGMGLNEQFF.

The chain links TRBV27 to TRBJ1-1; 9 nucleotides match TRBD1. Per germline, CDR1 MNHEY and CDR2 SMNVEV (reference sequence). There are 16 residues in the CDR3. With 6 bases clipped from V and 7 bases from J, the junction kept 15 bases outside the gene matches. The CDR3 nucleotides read TGTGCCAGCAGCGGTCGGTTTGGGACAGGGCTAAATGAAGCTTTCTTT. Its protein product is CASSGRFGTGLNEAFF.

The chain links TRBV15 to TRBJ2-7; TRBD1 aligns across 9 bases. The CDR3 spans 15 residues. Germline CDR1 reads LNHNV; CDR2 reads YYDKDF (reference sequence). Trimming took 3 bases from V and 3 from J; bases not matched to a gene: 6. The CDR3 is CATSRPGTGYYEQYF. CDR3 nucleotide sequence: TGTGCCACCAGCAGGCCGGGGACAGGGTACTACGAGCAGTACTTC.

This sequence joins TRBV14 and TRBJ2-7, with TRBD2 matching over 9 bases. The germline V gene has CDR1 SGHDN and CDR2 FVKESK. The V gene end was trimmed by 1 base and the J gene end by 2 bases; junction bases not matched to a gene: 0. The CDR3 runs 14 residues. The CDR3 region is CASSQGLAAYEQYF. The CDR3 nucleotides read TGTGCCAGCAGCCAAGGACTAGCGGCCTACGAGCAGTACTTC.

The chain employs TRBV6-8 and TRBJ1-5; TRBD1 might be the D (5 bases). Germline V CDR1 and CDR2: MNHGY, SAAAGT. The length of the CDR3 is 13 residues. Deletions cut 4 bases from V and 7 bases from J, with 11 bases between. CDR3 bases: TGTGCCAGCAGTTGGGACTGCCCCCAGCCCCAGCATTTT. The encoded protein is CASSWDCPQPQHF.

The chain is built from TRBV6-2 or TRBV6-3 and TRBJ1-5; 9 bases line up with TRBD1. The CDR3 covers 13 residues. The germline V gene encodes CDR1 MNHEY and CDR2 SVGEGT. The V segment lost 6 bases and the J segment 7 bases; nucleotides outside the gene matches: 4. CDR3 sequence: CASSITGGQPQHF. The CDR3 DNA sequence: TGTGCCAGCAGCATAACAGGGGGCCAGCCCCAGCATTTT.

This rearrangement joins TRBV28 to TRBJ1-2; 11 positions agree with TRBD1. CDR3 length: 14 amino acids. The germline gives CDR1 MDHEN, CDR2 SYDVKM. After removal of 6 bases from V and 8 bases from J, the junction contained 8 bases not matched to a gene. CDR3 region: CASSRPGQGVGYTF. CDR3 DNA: TGTGCCAGCAGCCGCCCGGGACAGGGGGTCGGCTACACCTTC.

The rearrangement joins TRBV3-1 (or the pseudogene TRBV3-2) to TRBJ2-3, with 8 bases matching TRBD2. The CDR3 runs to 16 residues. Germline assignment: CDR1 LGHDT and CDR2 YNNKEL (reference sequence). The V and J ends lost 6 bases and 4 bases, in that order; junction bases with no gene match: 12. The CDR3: CASSSGGGRPADTQYF. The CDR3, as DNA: TGTGCCAGCAGTTCTGGAGGCGGGAGGCCAGCAGATACGCAGTATTTT.

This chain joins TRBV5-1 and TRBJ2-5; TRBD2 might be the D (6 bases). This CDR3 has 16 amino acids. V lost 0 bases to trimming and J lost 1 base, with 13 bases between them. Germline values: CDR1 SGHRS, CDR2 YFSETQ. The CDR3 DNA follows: TGCGCCAGCAGCTTGGGGGTTGGAGCGGGCCAAGAGACCCAGTACTTC. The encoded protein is CASSLGVGAGQETQYF.

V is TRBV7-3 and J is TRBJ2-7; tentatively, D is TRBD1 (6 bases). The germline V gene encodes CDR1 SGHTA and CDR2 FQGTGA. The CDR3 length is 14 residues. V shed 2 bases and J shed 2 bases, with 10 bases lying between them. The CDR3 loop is CASSLLGGAYEQYF. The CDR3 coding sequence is TGTGCCAGCAGCTTACTAGGGGGAGCCTACGAGCAGTACTTC. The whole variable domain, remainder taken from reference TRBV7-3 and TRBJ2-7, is GAGVSQTPSNKVTEKGKYVELRCDPISGHTALYWYRQSLGQGPEFLIYFQGTGAADDSGLPNDRFFAVRPEGSVSTLKIQRTERGDSAVYLCASSLLGGAYEQYFGPGTRLTVT.

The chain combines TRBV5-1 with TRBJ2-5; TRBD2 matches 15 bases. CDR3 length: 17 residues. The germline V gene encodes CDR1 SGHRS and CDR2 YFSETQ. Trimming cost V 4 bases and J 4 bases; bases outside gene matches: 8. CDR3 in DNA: TGCGCCAGCAGCAGACTTGGACTAGCGGGAGGGCTAGAGACCCAGTACTTC. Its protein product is CASSRLGLAGGLETQYF.

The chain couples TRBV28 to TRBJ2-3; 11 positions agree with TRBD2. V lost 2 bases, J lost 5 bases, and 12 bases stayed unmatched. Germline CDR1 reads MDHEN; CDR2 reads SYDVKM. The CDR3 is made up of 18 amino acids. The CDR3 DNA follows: TGTGCCAGCAGTTTAATGCTAGCGGGAGGACTCGTTTTAGATACGCAGTATTTT. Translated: CASSLMLAGGLVLDTQYF.

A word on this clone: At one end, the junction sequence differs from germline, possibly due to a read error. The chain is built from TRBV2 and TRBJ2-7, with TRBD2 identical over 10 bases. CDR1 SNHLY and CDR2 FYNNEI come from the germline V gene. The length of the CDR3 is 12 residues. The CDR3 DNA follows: TGTGCCAGCAGTGCGACTAGCGGGTGGAGCCACTTC. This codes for CASSATSGWSHF.

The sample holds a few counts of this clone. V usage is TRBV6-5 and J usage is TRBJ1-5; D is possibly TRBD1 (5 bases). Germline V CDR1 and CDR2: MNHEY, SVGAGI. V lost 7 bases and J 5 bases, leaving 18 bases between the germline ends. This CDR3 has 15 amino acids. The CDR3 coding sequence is TGTGCCAGCAATCAACAACAGGTAAACTATCAGCCCCAGCATTTT. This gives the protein CASNQQQVNYQPQHF.

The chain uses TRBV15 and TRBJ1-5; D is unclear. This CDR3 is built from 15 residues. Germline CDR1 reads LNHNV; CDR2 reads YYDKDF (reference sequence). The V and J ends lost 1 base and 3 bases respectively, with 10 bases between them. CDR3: CATSRVPQFNQPQHF. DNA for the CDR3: TGTGCCACCAGCAGAGTTCCACAATTCAATCAGCCCCAGCATTTT.

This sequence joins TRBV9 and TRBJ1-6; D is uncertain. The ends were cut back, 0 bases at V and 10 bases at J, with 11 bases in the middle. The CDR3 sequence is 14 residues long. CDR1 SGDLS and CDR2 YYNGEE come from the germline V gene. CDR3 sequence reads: CASSVGSGRSPLHF. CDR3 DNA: TGTGCCAGCAGCGTAGGTTCGGGGAGATCACCCCTCCACTTT.